Here is one T cell receptor (beta chain) with its context. One entry per CDR3 protein, called by TCRdb with MiXCR from the PCR reads. The sample holds around 2,700 distinct CDR3 sequences, about 40% seen once. CDR3 size: 16 residues. Germline V gives CDR1 KGHSH, CDR2 LQKENI. V lost 3 bases and J lost 0, with 12 bases in between. This entry is derived from a study of immune characterization of retroperitoneal liposarcoma. The clonotype comes from a male donor with retroperitoneal liposarcoma. Sequenced sample: tumor tissue. The chain is built from TRBV18 and TRBJ1-3; a possible D gene is TRBD1 (5 bases). In DNA, the CDR3 is TGTGCCAGCTCACCTCTGCCTGGACACTCTGGAAACACCATATATTTT. This sequence encodes CASSPLPGHSGNTIYF. The full variable domain, its missing parts supplied by reference TRBV18 and TRBJ1-3, is NAGVMQNPRHLVRRRGQEARLRCSPMKGHSHVYWYRQLPEEGLKFMVYLQKENIIDESGMPKERFSAEFPKEGPSILRIQQVVRGDSAAYFCASSPLPGHSGNTIYFGEGSWLTVV.